This passage covers 8 T cell receptor beta chains from one sample sequenced in a study of radiotherapy plus CTLA-4 blockade in lung cancer. Sequencing used immunoSEQ multiplex PCR; TCRdb keeps in-frame clones, though not all of them. The table includes more than 35,000 clones, roughly 85% detected once. Sequenced material: peripheral blood, taken from a patient treated with radiotherapy plus ipilimumab. The receptors come from a human donor with non-small cell lung cancer who had stable disease on radiotherapy plus ipilimumab.

This chain joins TRBV18 and TRBJ2-3, with 10 bases lining up with TRBD2. In germline, CDR1 is KGHSH, CDR2 LQKENI. The CDR3 runs to 16 residues. With 6 bases clipped from V and 0 bases from J, the junction kept 6 bases outside the gene matches. The CDR3 sequence: CASSLGLADSTDTQYF. As DNA, the CDR3 is TGTGCCAGCTCGCTAGGACTAGCGGATAGCACAGATACGCAGTATTTT.

The count of this clone is one. This chain connects TRBV19 to TRBJ1-1; D ambiguous. In germline, CDR1 is LNHDA, CDR2 SQIVND (reference sequence). Trimming removed 7 bases at V and 1 base at J, with 19 bases between. The CDR3 is 16 residues long. CDR3 region: CASNLFMGSPNTEAFF. CDR3 sequence (DNA): TGTGCCAGTAACCTCTTCATGGGCAGCCCGAACACTGAAGCTTTCTTT.

CDR3 nucleotides: TGTGCCAGCAGTTTATTCGGATCCCAGGGGGCCGGAGTAGGTGCCGAGCAGTACTTC. Its protein product is CASSLFGSQGAGVGAEQYF. J is TRBJ2-5 and V is TRBV27, with TRBD1 matching 8 bases. The end of the DNA is better explained by TRBJ2-7, so the J call may be wrong. Germline-derived CDR1 and CDR2 are MNHEY and SMNVEV (reference sequence). CDR3 size: 19 residues.

This clone was found a few times. The V gene is TRBV5-1, the J gene TRBJ2-7; 9 nucleotides agree with TRBD1. This CDR3 has 16 amino acids. With V trimmed by 3 bases and J by 1 base, 8 bases remained unmatched. In germline, CDR1 is SGHRS, CDR2 YFSETQ. The CDR3 here is CASSSSPGQGSYEQYF. In DNA, the CDR3 is TGCGCCAGCAGCTCTTCACCGGGACAGGGATCCTACGAGCAGTACTTC.

V and J are TRBV7-9 and TRBJ2-7; 12 bases are shared with TRBD1. Germline V gene sequence: CDR1 SEHNR, CDR2 FQNEAQ (reference sequence). The CDR3 extends over 12 amino acids. The ends lost 11 bases at V and 7 bases at J; junction bases unmatched: 6. CDR3 DNA sequence: TGTGCCGCGGGACAGGGGGCATGGGAGCAGTACTTC. Translated: CAAGQGAWEQYF.

This chain connects TRBV30 to TRBJ2-2; 9 bases align to TRBD2. V shed 1 base and J 2 bases; nucleotides not matched to a gene: 5. CDR3 length: 16 amino acids. Germline V gene lookup returns CDR1 GTSNPN and CDR2 SVGIG (reference sequence). In DNA, the CDR3 is TGTGCCTGGAGTGACCTAGCGGGATATAACACCGGGGAGCTGTTTTTT. Its translation is CAWSDLAGYNTGELFF.

V and J are TRBV6-1 and TRBJ2-3, with 7 bases matching TRBD2. The length of the CDR3 is 17 residues. Germline CDR1 is MNHNS and CDR2 is SASEGT. Unmatched junction bases numbered 10, after V lost 0 bases and J lost 4 bases. CDR3 sequence reads: CASSEASFREVPDTQYF. The CDR3 region has the DNA TGTGCCAGCAGTGAAGCCAGTTTTCGGGAGGTCCCAGATACGCAGTATTTT.

The V call is TRBV5-5, the J call TRBJ2-5, with 9 bases fitting TRBD1. The CDR3 is made up of 15 amino acids. Germline-derived CDR1 and CDR2 are SGHKS and YYEKEE (reference sequence). V shed 4 bases, J shed 5 bases, and the junction held 9 bases outside the gene matches. The CDR3 bases are TGTGCCAGCAGCACTCCGACAGGGGGATCTGAGACCCAGTACTTC. Amino acid sequence: CASSTPTGGSETQYF.